This passage covers 10 T cell receptor beta chains from one sample sequenced in a study of glioma-infiltrating T cells. The iRepertoire nested amplicon-rescue multiplex PCR amplified TCR alpha and beta CDR3s from RNA. TCRdb passed the multiplex PCR reads through MiXCR, listing each CDR3 protein once. The sample yields about 180,000 distinct CDR3 sequences, around 40% seen once. Sequencing input: glioma tissue, nonneoplastic brain tissue, or PBMCs (not recorded which). These receptors were collected from a human donor with low-grade glioma or glioblastoma, undergoing nonglioma brain surgery, or in good health (not recorded which).

This clonotype was detected many times. The chain couples TRBV20-1 to TRBJ1-2; D is ambiguous. Germline CDR1 DFQATT, CDR2 SNEGSKA (reference sequence). V was shortened by 3 bases and J by 0 bases, with 2 bases between the two germline ends. CDR3 length: 11 amino acids. DNA of the CDR3: TGCAGTGCTAGCCCTAACTATGGCTACACCTTC. Its protein is CSASPNYGYTF.

Regarding this clonotype: This may arise from a read error, as a much more abundant clone is one base away. This rearrangement joins TRBV2 to TRBJ2-3, with D possibly matching TRBD1 (5 bases). V lost 4 bases and J 2 bases, leaving 10 bases between the germline ends. Germline V gives CDR1 SNHLY, CDR2 FYNNEI. The CDR3 sequence is 14 residues long. The CDR3 sequence is CASSGQLTTDTQYF. The CDR3 DNA reads TGTGCCAGCAGTGGACAGTTGACCACAGATACGCAGTATTTT.

This clonotype was seen more than once but under ten times. This chain links TRBV14 with TRBJ2-7, with 7 bases fitting TRBD1. This CDR3 is built from 14 residues. V lost 2 bases, J lost 1 base, and 2 bases stayed unmatched. Looked up from germline, CDR1 is SGHDN and CDR2 is FVKESK. CDR3 DNA: TGTGCCAGCAGCCAATGGGACAGTTCCTACGAGCAGTACTTC. Encoded protein: CASSQWDSSYEQYF.

The chain has TRBV4-2 and TRBJ2-1; 10 positions match TRBD2. The germline gives CDR1 LGHNA, CDR2 YNFKEQ. The CDR3 is 13 amino acids. V trimming: 9 bases; J trimming: 6 bases; junction bases outside the gene matches: 5. CDR3 DNA: TGTGCCAGGAAGGCTAGCGGGGGCAATGAGCAGTTCTTC. Amino acid sequence: CARKASGGNEQFF.

Concerning this clonotype: This may stem from a read error, because a much larger clone lies one nucleotide away. The chain uses TRBV11-2 and TRBJ1-5, with TRBD1 matching 7 bases. The CDR3 is 16 residues long. The germline CDR1 and CDR2 sequences are SGHAT and FQNNGV. CDR3 protein: CASSLYSGQLNQPKHF. In nucleotides, the CDR3 is TGTGCCAGCAGCTTATACTCGGGACAGCTCAATCAGCCCAAGCATTTT. Full variable domain (rest looked up from reference TRBV11-2 and TRBJ1-5): EAGVAQSPRYKIIEKRQSVAFWCNPISGHATLYWYQQILGQGPKLLIQFQNNGVVDDSQLPKDRFSAERLKGVDSTLKIQPAKLEDSAVYLCASSLYSGQLNQPKHFGDGTRLSIL.

Notes on this clonotype: A clone one base away is much larger, so this may be a read error. The gene calls are TRBV19 and TRBJ1-5; D gene unclear. The CDR3 length is 13 residues. CDR1 and CDR2 from the germline V gene are LNHDA and SQIVND (reference sequence). The CDR3 protein is CAISPQTLSPQHF. CDR3 DNA: TGTGCCATTAGTCCGCAGACCCTATCGCCCCAGCATTTT.

V is TRBV24-1 and J is TRBJ1-5; D is undetermined. Germline CDR1 reads KGHDR; CDR2 reads SFDVKD. Trimming took 3 bases from V and 3 from J, leaving 11 bases between them. The length of the CDR3 is 15 residues. CDR3 DNA sequence: TGTGCCACCAGTGATGAGTCGACCGACAATCAGCCCCAGCATTTT. Translation: CATSDESTDNQPQHF.

The gene calls are TRBV12-3 or TRBV12-4 and TRBJ2-1; D is undetermined. There are 13 residues in the CDR3. V lost 2 bases, J lost 7 bases, and 9 bases lay in between. The CDR3 loop is CASSLQLANEQFF. CDR3 nucleotides: TGTGCCAGCAGTTTACAGCTCGCTAATGAGCAGTTCTTC.

The sample holds a few counts of this clonotype. V gene TRBV10-3 combines with J gene TRBJ2-2; D may be TRBD2 (6 bases). V was clipped by 11 bases and J by 0 bases, with 13 bases between them. Germline loops: CDR1 ENHRY, CDR2 SYGVKD. The CDR3 contains 14 residues. The CDR3 DNA reads as TGTGCCTCACACGGGACTTCGAACACCGGGGAGCTGTTTTTT. Translating it yields CASHGTSNTGELFF.

This sequence joins TRBV19 and TRBJ2-7, with D tentatively TRBD1 (7 bases). Germline V CDR1 and CDR2: LNHDA, SQIVND (reference sequence). Trimming cost V 6 bases and J 5 bases, with 17 bases left between them. This CDR3 spans 14 amino acids. This chain's CDR3 is CASSPPDREDEQYF. The CDR3 DNA is TGTGCCAGTAGCCCTCCCGACAGGGAGGACGAGCAGTACTTC.